Presented here are 3 T cell receptor beta chains from one specimen sequenced in a study of a mutant IDH1 vaccine in newly diagnosed glioma. The repertoire was sequenced with immunoSEQ multiplex PCR; TCRdb's copy has only in-frame clones and lacks some. The table lists fewer than 65,000 clones, roughly 80% of them singletons. Time point here: week 11, during vaccination. Vaccinated patients received 300 ug of mutant IDH1 20-mer peptide per dose, with topical imiquimod. The antigens of these receptors remain unknown. The sequenced sample was PBMCs, obtained from a glioma patient whose treatment included an IDH1 peptide vaccine. The receptors stem from a man between 45 and 60 years old with glioma.

The J gene is TRBJ2-7, the V gene TRBV29-1; D remains ambiguous. This CDR3 region has 14 residues. V lost 0 bases, J lost 2 bases, and 11 bases lay in between. CDR1 and CDR2 from the germline V gene are SQVTM and ANQGSEA. The CDR3: CSVEDSGYPYEQYF. In DNA form, the CDR3 reads TGCAGCGTTGAAGATTCAGGTTACCCCTACGAGCAGTACTTC.

The chain has TRBV7-6 and TRBJ2-2; 10 bases agree with TRBD1. The V gene's germline CDR1 is SGHVS and CDR2 FNYEAQ. The CDR3 is made up of 15 amino acids. Trimming cost V 3 bases and J 4 bases; bases outside gene matches: 2. The CDR3 is CASSLGTGATGELFF. CDR3 in DNA: TGTGCCAGCAGCTTGGGGACAGGGGCCACCGGGGAGCTGTTTTTT.

V is TRBV4-1 and J is TRBJ2-1, with 9 bases that match TRBD1. This CDR3 has 14 residues. V trimming: 3 bases; J trimming: 8 bases; junction bases outside the gene matches: 5. CDR1 is MGHRA, CDR2 YSYEKL, per germline. CDR3 residues: CASSHPGQGYEQFF. The CDR3, as DNA: TGCGCCAGCAGCCACCCGGGACAGGGCTATGAGCAGTTCTTC.